A single sample is the source of the 31 T cell receptor beta chains below, sequenced in a study of cytomegalovirus exposure and HLA in healthy donors. The PCR ran on 60 Vbeta and 13 Jbeta primers. TCRdb keeps only in-frame clones here, not all; method: immunoSEQ multiplex PCR. This table holds about 85,000 clones, more than 75% found once. Sequencing was carried out using PBMCs. Every receptor here comes from a woman in her 50s in good health and CMV-seropositive.

The chain employs TRBV7-9 and TRBJ1-1; D is perhaps TRBD1 (5 bases). Trimming removed 0 bases at V and 6 bases at J, with 11 bases between. Per the germline V gene, CDR1 is SEHNR and CDR2 is FQNEAQ (reference sequence). The CDR3 consists of 14 residues. As DNA, the CDR3 is TGTGCCAGCAGCTTAGCGCGCGGGGACGCTGAAGCTTTCTTT. Its protein product is CASSLARGDAEAFF. Drawing the rest from reference TRBV7-9 and TRBJ1-1, the complete variable domain is DTGVSQNPRHKITKRGQNVTFRCDPISEHNRLYWYRQTLGQGPEFLTYFQNEAQLEKSRLLSDRFSAERPKGSFSTLEIQRTEQGDSAMYLCASSLARGDAEAFFGQGTRLTVV.

The chain employs TRBV4-1 and TRBJ1-4; D possibly corresponds to TRBD1 (6 bases). Trimming took off 1 base at V and 0 bases at J, with 9 bases between the two ends. CDR3 size: 16 residues. In germline, CDR1 is MGHRA, CDR2 YSYEKL. The CDR3 loop reads CASSQARQATNEKLFF. CDR3 sequence (DNA): TGCGCCAGCAGCCAAGCCCGACAGGCAACTAATGAAAAACTGTTTTTT.

This chain links TRBV7-3 with TRBJ1-5, with D perhaps matching TRBD1 (6 bases). V lost 5 bases and J 5 bases, leaving 10 bases between the germline ends. Germline-derived CDR1 and CDR2 are SGHTA and FQGTGA. This CDR3 comprises 13 residues. This CDR3 reads CASSVRGDQPQHF. In DNA, the CDR3 is TGTGCCAGCAGCGTAAGGGGGGATCAGCCCCAGCATTTT.

CDR3 residues: CASSSVTGLRFSGNTIYF. The CDR3 DNA is TGTGCCAGCAGCTCGGTCACAGGCCTGAGATTCTCTGGAAACACCATATATTTT. This rearrangement joins TRBV7-9 to TRBJ1-3; D is perhaps TRBD1 (5 bases). This CDR3 has 18 residues. V was pared by 4 bases and J by 0 bases, with 19 bases between. CDR1 and CDR2 (germline): SEHNR, FQNEAQ (reference sequence).

The chain employs TRBV6-5 and TRBJ2-7; 12 bases align to TRBD2. Germline V gives CDR1 MNHEY, CDR2 SVGAGI. The trim removed 3 bases at V and 7 bases at J, leaving 7 bases unmatched. This CDR3 contains 15 residues. The CDR3 DNA sequence: TGTGCCAGCAGTTATAGGCTAGCGGGGGGGCTGGAGCAGTACTTC. This encodes CASSYRLAGGLEQYF.

Comment on this clone: The junction departs from germline at one end; a sequencing error may be responsible. The chain links TRBV7-9 to TRBJ2-7, with D possibly being TRBD2 (6 bases). The CDR3 loop spans 15 amino acids. Germline V gene sequence: CDR1 SEHNR, CDR2 FQNEAQ (reference sequence). The CDR3 bases are TGTACCAGCAGCTTAATCACTGGGGGGAGCTACGAGCAGTACTTC. Amino acid sequence: CTSSLITGGSYEQYF.

The chain carries TRBV2 and TRBJ2-7; no firm D call. Trimming cost V 4 bases and J 11 bases, with 21 bases left between them. The CDR3 contains 14 residues. Germline V gene sequence: CDR1 SNHLY, CDR2 FYNNEI. The CDR3 loop is CASSGPQSSFQEYF. CDR3 DNA: TGTGCCAGCAGTGGCCCACAGTCGTCGTTTCAGGAGTACTTC.

The chain joins TRBV28 to TRBJ2-3; 10 bases match TRBD1. Germline V gives CDR1 MDHEN, CDR2 SYDVKM. V lost 3 bases and J lost 4; bases outside the gene matches: 1. This CDR3 is built from 14 residues. Here the CDR3 DNA reads TGTGCCAGCAGTTTCGGACAGGGGGCAGATACGCAGTATTTT. Translating gives CASSFGQGADTQYF.

The genes are TRBV2 and TRBJ2-7; D not certain. The CDR3 is 13 amino acids. V was clipped by 2 bases and J by 0 bases, with 5 bases between them. From germline, CDR1 is SNHLY and CDR2 FYNNEI. The CDR3 spells CASSETHSYEQYF. The DNA of the CDR3 is TGTGCCAGCAGTGAAACTCACTCCTACGAGCAGTACTTC.

This chain connects TRBV29-1 to TRBJ1-3; TRBD1 matches 10 bases. CDR3 size: 13 residues. The J segment lost 4 bases and the V segment lost 5 bases, leaving 2 bases of the junction unmatched. Per the germline V gene, CDR1 is SQVTM and CDR2 is ANQGSEA. CDR3 sequence reads: CSVLDRGGNTIYF. CDR3 coding DNA: TGCAGCGTTTTGGACAGGGGGGGAAACACCATATATTTT. Using reference TRBV29-1 and TRBJ1-3 for the parts outside the CDR3, the full variable domain is SAVISQKPSRDICQRGTSLTIQCQVDSQVTMMFWYRQQPGQSLTLIATANQGSEATYESGFVIDKFPISRPNLTFSTLTVSNMSPEDSSIYLCSVLDRGGNTIYFGEGSWLTVV.

The chain links TRBV29-1 to TRBJ1-2; weak D call: TRBD1 (5 bases). V was clipped by 5 bases and J by 2 bases, with 9 bases between them. The CDR3 runs 12 residues. In germline, CDR1 is SQVTM, CDR2 ANQGSEA. As DNA, the CDR3 is TGCAGCGTTTGGACAAGGAACTATGGCTACACCTTC. Protein sequence: CSVWTRNYGYTF. The full variable domain, in which reference TRBV29-1 and TRBJ1-2 provide the parts outside the CDR3, is SAVISQKPSRDICQRGTSLTIQCQVDSQVTMMFWYRQQPGQSLTLIATANQGSEATYESGFVIDKFPISRPNLTFSTLTVSNMSPEDSSIYLCSVWTRNYGYTFGSGTRLTVV.

This chain connects TRBV5-4 to TRBJ2-1; 9 bases fit TRBD1. The CDR3 covers 14 residues. The germline gives CDR1 SGHNT, CDR2 YYREEE (reference sequence). J lost 9 bases, V lost 4 bases, and 8 bases had no gene match. CDR3 sequence: CASSMITGGGEQFF. DNA for the CDR3: TGTGCCAGCAGCATGATTACAGGGGGCGGTGAGCAGTTCTTC.

In its sample, this clone was seen once. This chain links TRBV29-1 with TRBJ2-3; D possibly corresponds to TRBD1 (5 bases). The length of the CDR3 is 15 residues. The ends were cut back, 5 bases at V and 2 bases at J, with 17 bases in the middle. Germline assignment: CDR1 SQVTM and CDR2 ANQGSEA. The CDR3 loop is CSVRVFDRPTDTQYF. As DNA, the CDR3 is TGCAGCGTTAGGGTGTTTGACAGACCCACAGATACGCAGTATTTT.

V gene TRBV30 combines with J gene TRBJ2-7; D gene ambiguous. CDR1 is GTSNPN, CDR2 SVGIG, per germline (reference sequence). Trimming pared 1 base from V and 0 bases from J, leaving 10 bases between. The CDR3 totals 14 residues. The CDR3 DNA reads as TGTGCCTGGAGTGAATCAAGTAGCTCCTACGAGCAGTACTTC. It encodes CAWSESSSSYEQYF.

The rearrangement uses TRBV5-4 and TRBJ2-5; 9 positions match TRBD2. CDR1 is SGHNT and CDR2 is YYREEE in the germline V gene (reference sequence). This CDR3 is 16 amino acids long. J lost 5 bases, V lost 4 bases, and 12 bases had no gene match. CDR3 DNA: TGTGCCAGCAGCCCGCGGGAGGGGACGGGGTGGGAGACCCAGTACTTC. It translates to CASSPREGTGWETQYF.

The chain recombines TRBV6-4 with TRBJ1-5, with TRBD1 as a possible D gene (5 bases). Trimming cost V 2 bases and J 8 bases, with 13 bases left between them. CDR3 length: 14 residues. CDR1 is MRHNA, CDR2 SNTAGT, per germline. The CDR3 nucleotides read TGTGCCAGCAGTGACGGGCAGGGTGGGGAGCCCCAGCATTTT. Translated: CASSDGQGGEPQHF.

The V and J genes are TRBV4-1 and TRBJ1-5, with 7 nucleotides matching TRBD1. This CDR3 is built from 16 residues. J gave up 3 bases and V 4 bases, and 9 bases lay outside the gene matches. Germline loops: CDR1 MGHRA, CDR2 YSYEKL. In DNA, the CDR3 is TGCGCCAGCAGCCCCGACAGGGCAGCTCTCAATCAGCCCCAGCATTTT. Protein sequence: CASSPDRAALNQPQHF.

This clone was seen more than once but under ten times. V gene TRBV10-1 combines with J gene TRBJ2-5; a weak D match, TRBD2 (5 bases). Germline V gene data show CDR1 as WNHNN and CDR2 as SYGVQD (reference sequence). V shed 3 bases and J shed 7 bases, with 12 bases lying between them. The CDR3 has 13 amino acids. DNA of the CDR3: TGCGCCAGCAGTGATAATCCGGACTCGACCCAGTACTTC. As protein: CASSDNPDSTQYF.

V gene TRBV5-6 combines with J gene TRBJ2-5; D is uncertain. The germline V gene encodes CDR1 SGHDT and CDR2 YYEEEE. The CDR3 contains 12 residues. V was pared by 1 base and J by 5 bases, with 6 bases between. The DNA of the CDR3 is TGTGCCAGCAGCTTGTTAGAGGAGACCCAGTACTTC. Residues: CASSLLEETQYF.

This clone was seen more than once but under ten times. This chain connects TRBV29-1 to TRBJ2-2; TRBD1 aligns across 9 bases. J lost 5 bases, V lost 0 bases, and 7 bases had no gene match. Looked up from germline, CDR1 is SQVTM and CDR2 is ANQGSEA. This CDR3 has 16 amino acids. CDR3: CSVEDAGTGRTGELFF. The CDR3 nucleotides read TGCAGCGTTGAAGATGCCGGGACAGGGCGGACCGGGGAGCTGTTTTTT.

This chain uses TRBV4-1 with TRBJ2-7, with 8 nucleotides matching TRBD2. The germline V gene has CDR1 MGHRA and CDR2 YSYEKL. This CDR3 has 17 residues. Trimming cost V 3 bases and J 2 bases; bases outside gene matches: 12. The CDR3 protein is CASSQSSLGLEPYEQYF. CDR3 coding DNA: TGCGCCAGCAGCCAGAGCAGCCTGGGACTAGAGCCCTACGAGCAGTACTTC.

The chain combines TRBV5-1 with TRBJ2-2, with 8 bases lining up with TRBD1. V trimming: 1 base; J trimming: 4 bases; junction bases outside the gene matches: 9. Per germline, CDR1 SGHRS and CDR2 YFSETQ. The CDR3 spans 17 residues. For the CDR3, the DNA is TGCGCCAGCAGCTTGTCCCTTTCAGGGGGCAGCACCGGGGAGCTGTTTTTT. Translated: CASSLSLSGGSTGELFF.

The V and J genes are TRBV18 and TRBJ1-2; tentatively, D is TRBD1 (5 bases). V lost 2 bases, J lost 5 bases, and 15 bases lay in between. The CDR3 loop spans 15 amino acids. Germline V lookup: CDR1 KGHSH, CDR2 LQKENI. The CDR3 sequence: CASSPGHRGGYGYTF. DNA of the CDR3: TGTGCCAGCTCACCAGGACACCGTGGGGGGTATGGCTACACCTTC. Full variable domain (outside the CDR3, taken from reference TRBV18 and TRBJ1-2): NAGVMQNPRHLVRRRGQEARLRCSPMKGHSHVYWYRQLPEEGLKFMVYLQKENIIDESGMPKERFSAEFPKEGPSILRIQQVVRGDSAAYFCASSPGHRGGYGYTFGSGTRLTVV.

The chain links TRBV5-4 to TRBJ2-1; TRBD1 aligns across 8 bases. Trimming cost V 5 bases and J 8 bases; bases outside gene matches: 12. The CDR3 contains 15 residues. The V gene's germline CDR1 is SGHNT and CDR2 YYREEE (reference sequence). The CDR3 loop reads CASRPTGGRVDEQFF. The CDR3 region has the DNA TGTGCCAGCAGACCTACAGGGGGTAGGGTCGATGAGCAGTTCTTC.

V is TRBV29-1 and J is TRBJ1-1; perhaps TRBD1 as D (5 bases). The CDR3 runs 14 residues. Germline V gene sequence: CDR1 SQVTM, CDR2 ANQGSEA. V was cut by 7 bases and J by 6 bases, with 21 bases left in between. CDR3 loop: CSGRGLRGFAEAFF. The CDR3 nucleotides are TGCAGCGGCCGCGGCCTGCGGGGCTTCGCTGAAGCTTTCTTT.

The rearrangement joins TRBV19 to TRBJ2-2; perhaps TRBD1 as D (6 bases). The CDR3 length is 15 residues. The V end lost 3 bases, the J end lost 3 bases, and 11 bases lay between the germline ends. CDR1 and CDR2 (germline): LNHDA, SQIVND (reference sequence). The CDR3 sequence: CASSIAGGHTGELFF. DNA for the CDR3: TGTGCCAGTAGTATCGCTGGGGGCCACACCGGGGAGCTGTTTTTT.

This clone was counted a few times. This chain uses TRBV6-4 with TRBJ2-3; 8 bases match TRBD1. Per germline, CDR1 MRHNA and CDR2 SNTAGT. This CDR3 comprises 18 residues. With 0 bases clipped from V and 1 base from J, the junction kept 9 bases outside the gene matches. The CDR3 loop reads CASSDSRGQGARTDTQYF. DNA for the CDR3: TGTGCCAGCAGTGACTCGAGGGGGCAGGGGGCTCGCACAGATACGCAGTATTTT.

The chain is built from TRBV29-1 and TRBJ2-1; 9 bases line up with TRBD2. The germline V gene encodes CDR1 SQVTM and CDR2 ANQGSEA. The V segment lost 4 bases and the J segment 5 bases; nucleotides outside the gene matches: 6. The CDR3 totals 14 residues. The CDR3 nucleotides are TGCAGCGTTGGAACCCTAGCGGGAAACAATGAGCAGTTCTTC. Amino acids: CSVGTLAGNNEQFF.

The chain uses TRBV19 and TRBJ1-1; D ambiguous. Germline CDR1 reads LNHDA; CDR2 reads SQIVND (reference sequence). The CDR3 is 12 residues long. With 5 bases removed from V and 1 base from J, the gap between germline ends came to 5 bases. This CDR3 reads CASSYGNTEAFF. CDR3 DNA sequence: TGTGCCAGTAGTTACGGGAACACTGAAGCTTTCTTT.

V usage is TRBV7-9 and J usage is TRBJ1-2; D uncertain. Germline CDR1 and CDR2: SEHNR and FQNEAQ (reference sequence). The CDR3 has 14 amino acids. Trimming took 9 bases from V and 5 from J, leaving 19 bases between them. The CDR3 is CASHPSNPGYGYTF. The DNA of the CDR3 is TGTGCCAGTCATCCATCCAACCCCGGGTATGGCTACACCTTC.

The rearrangement uses TRBV9 and TRBJ1-1, with a tentative D call TRBD1 (6 bases). Germline V CDR1 and CDR2: SGDLS, YYNGEE. With 4 bases removed from V and 4 bases from J, the gap between germline ends came to 32 bases. This CDR3 has 20 amino acids. This chain's CDR3 is CASSPLDKGAIQGWVTEAFF. CDR3 DNA sequence: TGTGCCAGCAGCCCACTTGATAAGGGAGCCATACAGGGATGGGTCACTGAAGCTTTCTTT.